Below are 24 T cell receptor beta chains sequenced from a single sample in a study of T cells in Graves' hyperthyroidism and ophthalmopathy. TCR beta CDR3 region amplification was performed from RNA transcripts. The HTBI primer set served for first-round RT-PCR of the TCR CDR3. One entry per CDR3 protein, called by TCRdb with MiXCR from the multiplex PCR reads. The sample has 410,000 or so distinct CDR3 sequences, about 15% seen once. The source material was blood. These receptors originate from a man aged 18 to 29 with Graves' ophthalmopathy.

This clonotype appeared a few times. A junction boundary mismatches the germline segment, possibly from a read error. This chain joins TRBV6-1 and TRBJ1-2; D possibly corresponds to TRBD1 (5 bases). CDR3 length: 15 amino acids. Germline V CDR1 and CDR2: MNHNS, SASEGT. The CDR3 DNA reads TGTGCCAGCAATGAACTCCGGGACGGACACTATGGCTACACCTTC. Its translation: CASNELRDGHYGYTF.

The V gene is TRBV18, the J gene TRBJ1-3; 7 nucleotides align to TRBD1. The CDR3 runs 16 residues. Trimming at V came to 3 bases and at J to 2 bases, leaving 7 bases not matched to a gene. Germline V gene sequence: CDR1 KGHSH, CDR2 LQKENI. CDR3 protein: CASSPPTGQPGNTIYF. Written as DNA, the CDR3 is TGTGCCAGCTCACCCCCGACGGGACAGCCTGGAAACACCATATATTTT.

There are many counts of this clonotype. The V gene is TRBV5-1, the J gene TRBJ1-1, with 10 positions matching TRBD1. Germline CDR1 SGHRS, CDR2 YFSETQ. CDR3 length equals 13 residues. After removal of 3 bases from V and 10 bases from J, the junction contained 6 bases not matched to a gene. CDR3 sequence reads: CASSSGQGVRAFF. The CDR3 DNA reads TGCGCCAGCAGCTCAGGACAGGGGGTTCGAGCTTTCTTT. The full variable domain, completed using reference TRBV5-1 and TRBJ1-1, is KAGVTQTPRYLIKTRGQQVTLSCSPISGHRSVSWYQQTPGQGLQFLFEYFSETQRNKGNFPGRFSGRQFSNSRSEMNVSTLELGDSALYLCASSSGQGVRAFFGQGTRLTVV.

This clonotype has just a few counts. This may arise from a read error, as a much more abundant clone is one base away. This chain links TRBV7-2 with TRBJ2-7; D remains ambiguous. The CDR3 loop spans 15 amino acids. Trimming pared 1 base from V and 2 bases from J, leaving 12 bases between. CDR1 is SGHTA, CDR2 FQGNSA, per germline. The CDR3 sequence is CASSLDGQATYEQYF. The CDR3 bases are TGTGCCAGCAGCTTAGACGGGCAGGCAACCTACGAGCAGTACTTC.

This clonotype was seen repeatedly, ten times or more. V gene TRBV7-9 combines with J gene TRBJ1-5; no reliable D call. Germline V gives CDR1 SEHNR, CDR2 FQNEAQ (reference sequence). The CDR3 has 15 amino acids. Trimming pared 1 base from V and 2 bases from J, leaving 9 bases between. CDR3 nucleotide sequence: TGTGCCAGCAGCTTAGAAGGGTTGGGCAATCAGCCCCAGCATTTT. It encodes CASSLEGLGNQPQHF.

This chain joins TRBV2 and TRBJ2-3; TRBD2 matches 8 bases. Germline V gene lookup returns CDR1 SNHLY and CDR2 FYNNEI. CDR3 length: 13 residues. V dropped 8 bases and J dropped 5; count of bases not matched to a gene: 6. CDR3 sequence: CASSGGLGDTQYF. CDR3 nucleotide sequence: TGTGCCAGCTCGGGGGGGCTGGGAGATACGCAGTATTTT.

For the CDR3, the DNA is TGTGCCAGCAGTCCCTCTCCAATAGCGGATCTGTACCAAGAGACCCAGTACTTC. Translating gives CASSPSPIADLYQETQYF. This sequence joins TRBV6-1 and TRBJ2-5, with a tentative D call TRBD2 (6 bases). Germline CDR1 MNHNS, CDR2 SASEGT. Trimming removed 5 bases from V and 0 bases from J, with 22 bases in between. The CDR3 spans 18 residues.

This clonotype came up a few times. The V call is TRBV18, the J call TRBJ2-2; 7 nucleotides align to TRBD1. Per germline, CDR1 KGHSH and CDR2 LQKENI. The junction had 6 bases not matched to a gene; V was cut back by 2 bases and J by 3 bases. This CDR3 is built from 16 residues. The CDR3 sequence is CASSPGRGRDTGELFF. In DNA, the CDR3 is TGTGCCAGCTCACCAGGTAGGGGGCGCGACACCGGGGAGCTGTTTTTT.

This clonotype was seen a handful of times. The gene calls are TRBV10-3 and TRBJ2-5; TRBD2 might be the D (6 bases). Germline V gives CDR1 ENHRY, CDR2 SYGVKD. This CDR3 contains 13 residues. V lost 3 bases, J lost 5 bases, and 10 bases lay in between. The CDR3 DNA reads as TGTGCCATCAGTGATCCGGGGAGGGAGACCCAGTACTTC. As protein: CAISDPGRETQYF.

In this sample, this clonotype turned up many times. V gene TRBV11-3 combines with J gene TRBJ2-7, with 7 positions matching TRBD1. V shed 2 bases and J 6 bases; nucleotides not matched to a gene: 7. Germline lookup yields CDR1 SGHNT and CDR2 YENEEA. CDR3 length: 14 residues. The CDR3 here is CASSLRQGTGEQYF. The CDR3 DNA follows: TGTGCCAGCAGCTTAAGACAGGGTACCGGCGAGCAGTACTTC.

This clonotype was seen at least ten times. The rearrangement links TRBV20-1 to TRBJ1-1; 9 nucleotides align to TRBD1. Germline lookup yields CDR1 DFQATT and CDR2 SNEGSKA (reference sequence). There are 19 residues in the CDR3. After removal of 0 bases from V and 1 base from J, the junction contained 15 bases not matched to a gene. The CDR3 DNA follows: TGCAGTGCTAGAGACCCCAAAATGCCGACAGGGGGAGGGAACACTGAAGCTTTCTTT. This sequence encodes CSARDPKMPTGGGNTEAFF.

This clonotype was found many times. The CDR3 region is CASSVGTDNQPQHF. In nucleotides, the CDR3 is TGTGCCAGCAGCGTGGGGACAGATAATCAGCCCCAGCATTTT. The J gene is TRBJ1-5, the V gene TRBV9, with 7 bases matching TRBD1. In germline, CDR1 is SGDLS, CDR2 YYNGEE. The CDR3 totals 14 residues. Trimming at V came to 2 bases and at J to 4 bases, leaving 3 bases not matched to a gene.

This sequence joins TRBV29-1 and TRBJ1-1; D uncertain. In germline, CDR1 is SQVTM, CDR2 ANQGSEA. This CDR3 region has 13 residues. Trimming left V 7 bases short and J 0 bases short, with 12 bases between. CDR3 coding DNA: TGCAGCGCCGACGGATTCATGAACACTGAAGCTTTCTTT. Translated: CSADGFMNTEAFF.

There are many counts of this clonotype. V is TRBV2 and J is TRBJ1-5, with TRBD1 matching over 7 bases. CDR1 is SNHLY, CDR2 FYNNEI, per germline. The CDR3 is 14 residues long. V was clipped by 10 bases and J by 0 bases; unmatched bases: 6. CDR3 sequence: CAIRQGNSNQPQHF. In DNA, the CDR3 is TGTGCCATCCGACAGGGCAATAGCAATCAGCCCCAGCATTTT.

This clonotype was recorded at least ten times. The gene calls are TRBV6-2 or TRBV6-3 and TRBJ2-1; D is ambiguous. The germline V gene has CDR1 MNHEY and CDR2 SVGEGT. The CDR3 consists of 13 residues. V was clipped by 0 bases and J by 1 base, with 1 base between them. CDR3 protein: CASSYSSYNEQFF. The CDR3 bases are TGTGCCAGCAGTTACTCTTCCTACAATGAGCAGTTCTTC.

The rearrangement joins TRBV11-3 to TRBJ2-2, with TRBD1 as a possible D gene (6 bases). Germline V lookup: CDR1 SGHNT, CDR2 YENEEA. The V end lost 7 bases, the J end lost 4 bases, and 7 bases lay between the germline ends. The CDR3 is made up of 12 amino acids. The DNA for the CDR3 is TGTGCCAGCAAACAGGGCACCGGGGAGCTGTTTTTT. This translates into CASKQGTGELFF.

This clonotype was detected ten times or more. The chain recombines TRBV11-2 with TRBJ1-1; 9 bases are a match to TRBD1. V gave up 6 bases and J gave up 3 bases; unmatched junction bases: 11. The CDR3 sequence is 16 residues long. In germline, CDR1 is SGHAT, CDR2 FQNNGV. CDR3 sequence (DNA): TGTGCCAGCAGGTCCATACAGGGGGCCCCAGACACTGAAGCTTTCTTT. Amino acids: CASRSIQGAPDTEAFF.

The chain employs TRBV12-3 or TRBV12-4 and TRBJ1-2, with unresolved D. V was shortened by 3 bases and J by 3 bases, with 11 bases between the two germline ends. There are 14 residues in the CDR3. This chain's CDR3 is CASSFMERDYGYTF. The CDR3 region has the DNA TGTGCCAGCAGTTTTATGGAGAGGGACTATGGCTACACCTTC.

This clonotype was seen repeatedly, ten times or more. J is TRBJ2-3 and V is TRBV7-3; no firm D call. Deletions cut 1 base from V and 2 bases from J, with 7 bases between. CDR1 SGHTA and CDR2 FQGTGA come from the germline V gene. The CDR3 spans 14 residues. The CDR3 region is CASSLSGPTDTQYF. The DNA for the CDR3 is TGTGCCAGCAGCTTAAGTGGGCCCACAGATACGCAGTATTTT. Filled out from reference TRBV7-3 and TRBJ2-3, the complete variable domain reads GAGVSQTPSNKVTEKGKYVELRCDPISGHTALYWYRQSLGQGPEFLIYFQGTGAADDSGLPNDRFFAVRPEGSVSTLKIQRTERGDSAVYLCASSLSGPTDTQYFGPGTRLTVL.

This clonotype was recorded many times. This sequence joins TRBV11-3 and TRBJ2-3; D gene unclear. The CDR3 spans 14 residues. Germline V lookup: CDR1 SGHNT, CDR2 YENEEA. The V end lost 1 base, the J end lost 2 bases, and 7 bases lay between the germline ends. The CDR3 loop reads CASSLGDTTDTQYF. The CDR3 coding sequence is TGTGCCAGCAGCTTAGGCGACACCACAGATACGCAGTATTTT.

The gene calls are TRBV5-1 and TRBJ1-1; unclear D gene. The germline V gene has CDR1 SGHRS and CDR2 YFSETQ. The CDR3 consists of 14 residues. Trimming stripped 4 bases from V and 4 bases from J, with 14 bases between. In DNA, the CDR3 is TGCGCCAGCAGCGCCTCCGGGGAGGGCACTGAAGCTTTCTTT. This translates into CASSASGEGTEAFF.

This clonotype was observed at least ten times. This chain connects TRBV18 to TRBJ1-2; 10 bases align to TRBD1. The CDR3 sequence is 16 residues long. The germline gives CDR1 KGHSH, CDR2 LQKENI. The J segment lost 1 base and the V segment lost 5 bases, leaving 7 bases of the junction unmatched. CDR3 DNA sequence: TGTGCCAGCTCATCCGGGACAGGGGCCATTAACTATGGCTACACCTTC. Protein sequence: CASSSGTGAINYGYTF.

This clonotype was recorded at least ten times. The rearrangement joins TRBV2 to TRBJ2-7; 16 nucleotides match TRBD2. The CDR3 has 16 residues. After removal of 10 bases from V and 2 bases from J, the junction contained 8 bases not matched to a gene. Germline loops: CDR1 SNHLY, CDR2 FYNNEI. The CDR3, as DNA: TGTGCCACCCAGGGACTAGCGGGGGGGAAAACCTACGAGCAGTACTTC. It yields the protein CATQGLAGGKTYEQYF.

This clonotype has only one observation. One base away lies a much larger clone, so this may be a sequencing read error. J is TRBJ2-1 and V is TRBV18; TRBD1 might be the D (5 bases). Germline V CDR1 and CDR2: KGHSH, LQKENI. This CDR3 region has 15 residues. The CDR3 sequence is CANSPSAGKSDEQFF. The CDR3 DNA is TGTGCCAACTCACCGTCGGCAGGGAAGTCCGATGAGCAGTTCTTC.